What follows describes a single T cell receptor beta chain. The antigen remains undetermined. Produced via immunoSEQ multiplex PCR; TCRdb's table is partial and in-frame only. The sample carries over 200,000 clones, about 94% recorded once. Trimming removed 5 bases at V and 8 bases at J, with 18 bases between. This CDR3 contains 15 residues. Germline V gene lookup returns CDR1 SGHAT and CDR2 FQDESV (reference sequence). These data belong to a study of T cell responses to AZD1222 COVID-19 vaccine. Notes on the study in general: None of the repertoires were sampled until the peak T cell response had passed. Most donors were white British and more were female, and clonal diversity was possibly underestimated.

The receptor's source is an adult who received the MenACWY meningococcal vaccine as a control. This chain connects TRBV11-1 to TRBJ1-4; no reliable D call. The sample consisted of peripheral blood, taken 28 days after the second dose of the MenACWY control vaccine. The CDR3 bases are TGTGCCAGCAGCGGAAGTCGTGGCTTAAGCGAAAAACTGTTTTTT. Its translation is CASSGSRGLSEKLFF.